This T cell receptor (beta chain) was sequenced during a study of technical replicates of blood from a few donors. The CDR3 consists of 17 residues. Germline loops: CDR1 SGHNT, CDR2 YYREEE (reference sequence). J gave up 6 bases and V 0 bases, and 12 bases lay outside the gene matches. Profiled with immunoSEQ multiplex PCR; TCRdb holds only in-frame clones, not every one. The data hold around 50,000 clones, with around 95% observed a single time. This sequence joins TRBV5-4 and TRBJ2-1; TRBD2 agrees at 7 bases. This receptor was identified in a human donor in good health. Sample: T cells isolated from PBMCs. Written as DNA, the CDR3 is TGTGCCAGCAGCTTGGAGCCGACTAGCATCAACGTCAATGAGCAGTTCTTC. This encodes CASSLEPTSINVNEQFF.